The 24 T cell receptor beta chains given below trace back to one sample, sequenced in a study of lymphopenia after photon versus proton radiotherapy. Using immunoSEQ multiplex PCR, the repertoire was profiled, and TCRdb retains in-frame clones only, with some absent. The table lists about 14,000 clones, roughly four fifths of them singletons. This specimen was peripheral blood, taken from a patient treated with photon-based radiotherapy. These receptors all stem from a man aged 45-65 years with gastric cancer.

The chain is built from TRBV18 and TRBJ2-1; 8 bases are a match to TRBD2. The CDR3 consists of 13 residues. Germline-derived CDR1 and CDR2 are KGHSH and LQKENI. Trimming removed 4 bases from V and 9 bases from J; junction bases left unmatched: 5. CDR3 coding DNA: TGTGCCAGCTCACTCGGGGGGGACGTTGAGCAGTTCTTC. Translated, it gives CASSLGGDVEQFF.

J is TRBJ2-5 and V is TRBV9; 10 nucleotides align to TRBD2. Per germline, CDR1 SGDLS and CDR2 YYNGEE. The J segment lost 2 bases and the V segment lost 4 bases, leaving 2 bases of the junction unmatched. This CDR3 spans 14 amino acids. This CDR3 reads CASSRAGGQETQYF. The CDR3 nucleotides are TGTGCCAGCAGCAGAGCGGGGGGGCAAGAGACCCAGTACTTC.

The V gene is TRBV12-5, the J gene TRBJ1-5; D call uncertain. CDR3 length: 18 residues. V lost 7 bases to trimming and J lost 4 bases, with 26 bases between them. Germline assignment: CDR1 LGHNT and CDR2 FRNRAP. CDR3 DNA sequence: TGTGCTAGTGCCACCCCCCCCCGGGGTGATTATCTTAATCAGCCCCAGCATTTT. As protein: CASATPPRGDYLNQPQHF.

J is TRBJ1-5 and V is TRBV30; 11 nucleotides agree with TRBD1. CDR1 and CDR2 (germline): GTSNPN, SVGIG (reference sequence). With 5 bases clipped from V and 4 bases from J, the junction kept 7 bases outside the gene matches. CDR3 length equals 15 residues. CDR3 residues: CAWRERDRGNQPQHF. The CDR3 DNA reads TGTGCCTGGCGGGAAAGGGACAGGGGGAATCAGCCCCAGCATTTT.

V gene TRBV7-8 combines with J gene TRBJ1-2, with D possibly being TRBD1 (5 bases). This CDR3 comprises 14 residues. The germline V and J ends were trimmed by 5 bases and 3 bases, with 13 bases remaining between them. Germline assignment: CDR1 SGHVS and CDR2 FQNEAQ. The CDR3 loop reads CASSRGGDYYGYTF. CDR3 coding DNA: TGTGCCAGCAGCCGGGGGGGGGACTACTATGGCTACACCTTC.

The rearrangement joins TRBV6-5 to TRBJ1-6; 8 nucleotides align to TRBD1. J was trimmed by 10 bases and V by 6 bases; bases with no gene match: 8. The CDR3 spans 14 residues. Germline V lookup: CDR1 MNHEY, CDR2 SVGAGI. The CDR3 nucleotides read TGTGCCAGCAGAATGAGGGCAGGGGGCTCACCCCTCCACTTT. Residues: CASRMRAGGSPLHF.

This clone was picked up one time. The chain uses TRBV5-1 and TRBJ2-3; the D gene is possibly TRBD2 (6 bases). V lost 2 bases and J 6 bases, leaving 22 bases between the germline ends. The CDR3 is made up of 17 amino acids. Germline V CDR1 and CDR2: SGHRS, YFSETQ. The CDR3 sequence: CASSFGGLQGGQDTQYF. The CDR3 DNA reads TGCGCCAGCAGCTTCGGGGGACTCCAGGGAGGTCAGGATACGCAGTATTTT.

The CDR3 protein is CASSLAGGNNQPQHF. The CDR3 DNA sequence: TGTGCCAGCAGCTTAGCGGGAGGGAACAATCAGCCCCAGCATTTT. The chain couples TRBV7-8 to TRBJ1-5; no definite D call. The CDR3 is made up of 15 amino acids. Trimming took 0 bases from V and 3 from J, leaving 9 bases between them. Germline V lookup: CDR1 SGHVS, CDR2 FQNEAQ.

This clone has more than one count but fewer than ten. The rearrangement uses TRBV5-1 and TRBJ1-3; D call uncertain. Trimming removed 5 bases from V and 3 bases from J, with 15 bases in between. Germline V gives CDR1 SGHRS, CDR2 YFSETQ. The CDR3 is 15 residues long. CDR3 nucleotides: TGCGCCAGCAGTAAAGGAGGGTTTCTTGGAAACACCATATATTTT. Translated: CASSKGGFLGNTIYF.

J is TRBJ1-6 and V is TRBV4-2, with TRBD1 matching over 9 bases. Per the germline V gene, CDR1 is LGHNA and CDR2 is YNFKEQ. CDR3 length: 13 residues. V shed 4 bases, J shed 9 bases, and the junction held 1 base outside the gene matches. In DNA form, the CDR3 reads TGTGCCAGCAGCCGGGACAGGGCTTCACCCCTCCACTTT. It is translated as CASSRDRASPLHF.

The chain has TRBV19 and TRBJ1-2; maybe TRBD1 (5 bases). V was pared by 5 bases and J by 4 bases, with 8 bases between. The CDR3 is 12 residues long. Per germline, CDR1 LNHDA and CDR2 SQIVND (reference sequence). CDR3 nucleotide sequence: TGTGCCAGTAGTCCAGGGAGCTATGGCTACACCTTC. Translated: CASSPGSYGYTF.

The chain combines TRBV19 with TRBJ1-5, with 9 bases identical to TRBD1. The germline V gene has CDR1 LNHDA and CDR2 SQIVND (reference sequence). The CDR3 extends over 14 amino acids. J was trimmed by 6 bases and V by 5 bases; bases with no gene match: 5. The CDR3 sequence is CASSVQGAGQPQHF. The CDR3 coding sequence is TGTGCCAGTAGTGTACAGGGGGCCGGTCAGCCCCAGCATTTT.

The rearrangement joins TRBV27 to TRBJ2-5; 11 bases match TRBD1. J was trimmed by 6 bases and V by 6 bases; bases with no gene match: 6. Germline V gives CDR1 MNHEY, CDR2 SMNVEV (reference sequence). The CDR3 sequence is 14 residues long. As DNA, the CDR3 is TGTGCCAGCAGCCCCGGGACAGGGGGTAAGACCCAGTACTTC. As protein: CASSPGTGGKTQYF.

The V and J genes are TRBV2 and TRBJ2-7, with D possibly being TRBD2 (6 bases). The CDR3 has 13 residues. V lost 10 bases, J lost 0 bases, and 13 bases lay in between. The germline V gene encodes CDR1 SNHLY and CDR2 FYNNEI. The CDR3 coding sequence is TGTGCCACCTCCGCCGGGGGCTCCTACGAGCAGTACGTC. Its translation: CATSAGGSYEQYV.

The chain has TRBV18 and TRBJ2-7; D assignment may be TRBD1 or TRBD2 (6 bases each). The CDR3 runs to 13 residues. V was cut by 6 bases and J by 5 bases, with 14 bases left in between. CDR1 KGHSH and CDR2 LQKENI come from the germline V gene. The CDR3 here is CASSPGAGDEQYF. The CDR3 region has the DNA TGTGCCAGCTCGCCGGGGGCAGGGGACGAGCAGTACTTC. Supplemented by reference TRBV18 and TRBJ2-7, the full variable domain reads NAGVMQNPRHLVRRRGQEARLRCSPMKGHSHVYWYRQLPEEGLKFMVYLQKENIIDESGMPKERFSAEFPKEGPSILRIQQVVRGDSAAYFCASSPGAGDEQYFGPGTRLTVT.

The chain joins TRBV4-3 to TRBJ2-3; no firm D call. V lost 0 bases and J lost 0, with 16 bases in between. The CDR3 is 18 amino acids. Germline CDR1 is LGHNA and CDR2 is YSLEER. CDR3 in DNA: TGCGCCAGCAGCCAAGAAATAGGGCCCGTTGCTAGCACAGATACGCAGTATTTT. Amino acid sequence: CASSQEIGPVASTDTQYF.

This clone was seen a handful of times. The V call is TRBV23-1, the J call TRBJ1-6; TRBD1 is a possible D gene (6 bases). TRBV23-1 is annotated as an ORF whose role is uncertain. V was shortened by 3 bases and J by 6 bases, with 9 bases between the two germline ends. The CDR3 extends over 14 amino acids. Written as DNA, the CDR3 is TGCGCCAGCAGTCAGGACAGATTTAATTCACCCCTCCACTTT. Its protein is CASSQDRFNSPLHF.

The chain links TRBV5-1 to TRBJ2-5; unclear D gene. This CDR3 has 12 residues. Per the germline V gene, CDR1 is SGHRS and CDR2 is YFSETQ. With 0 bases removed from V and 5 bases from J, the gap between germline ends came to 5 bases. This CDR3 is CASSLAMETQYF. The CDR3 nucleotides are TGCGCCAGCAGCTTGGCCATGGAGACCCAGTACTTC. Together with reference TRBV5-1 and TRBJ2-5, the CDR3 gives the full variable domain: KAGVTQTPRYLIKTRGQQVTLSCSPISGHRSVSWYQQTPGQGLQFLFEYFSETQRNKGNFPGRFSGRQFSNSRSEMNVSTLELGDSALYLCASSLAMETQYFGPGTRLLVL.

The chain employs TRBV5-1 and TRBJ2-1, with 11 bases identical to TRBD2. The germline V gene has CDR1 SGHRS and CDR2 YFSETQ. The CDR3 runs to 16 residues. V was clipped by 5 bases and J by 1 base; unmatched bases: 5. For the CDR3, the DNA is TGCGCCAGCAGACCACTAGCGGGGGCTTCCTACAATGAGCAGTTCTTC. This translates into CASRPLAGASYNEQFF.

The chain couples TRBV6-5 to TRBJ1-4, with 11 bases matching TRBD1. Germline loops: CDR1 MNHEY, CDR2 SVGAGI. Unmatched junction bases numbered 6, after V lost 8 bases and J lost 7 bases. The CDR3 loop spans 14 amino acids. The CDR3 nucleotides read TGTGCCAGCCGCTCCGGGACAGGGGGTGAAAAACTGTTTTTT. Translating it yields CASRSGTGGEKLFF.

V and J are TRBV4-3 and TRBJ1-5, with 8 bases lining up with TRBD1. The CDR3 loop spans 14 amino acids. V shed 4 bases and J 9 bases; nucleotides not matched to a gene: 8. The V gene's germline CDR1 is LGHNA and CDR2 YSLEER. The CDR3 bases are TGCGCCAGCAGCCGAGGGACAGGTCCTTGGCCCCAGCATTTT. As protein: CASSRGTGPWPQHF.

This chain uses TRBV4-1 with TRBJ2-1; the D gene is possibly TRBD2 (7 bases). Trimming pared 0 bases from V and 6 bases from J, leaving 12 bases between. The CDR3 is 15 residues long. CDR1 MGHRA and CDR2 YSYEKL come from the germline V gene. The CDR3 is CASSQDGGGPNEQFF. CDR3 sequence (DNA): TGCGCCAGCAGCCAAGATGGGGGGGGGCCCAATGAGCAGTTCTTC.

The V gene is TRBV7-6, the J gene TRBJ1-1; D perhaps matches TRBD1 (6 bases). This CDR3 comprises 13 residues. V lost 4 bases and J lost 4, with 10 bases in between. Germline CDR1 SGHVS, CDR2 FNYEAQ. The CDR3 is CASSYRVGTEAFF. In nucleotides, the CDR3 is TGTGCCAGCAGCTACAGGGTAGGCACTGAAGCTTTCTTT.

J is TRBJ2-7 and V is TRBV7-8; D remains ambiguous. The CDR3 runs 13 residues. The germline V gene encodes CDR1 SGHVS and CDR2 FQNEAQ. V dropped 5 bases and J dropped 3 bases, with 11 bases sitting between them. In nucleotides, the CDR3 is TGTGCCAGCAGCCCCCGTCTCTACTACGAGCAGTACGTC. Translating gives CASSPRLYYEQYV.